These 32 T cell receptor beta chains were sequenced from one sample in a study of cytomegalovirus exposure and HLA in healthy donors. 13 Jbeta primers and 60 Vbeta primers were used for the PCR. Assay: immunoSEQ multiplex PCR; the TCRdb copy retains only in-frame clones and omits some. Among 90,000 to 100,000 clones, under 90% were seen once, and the ten largest hold 3.5% to 4%. Sequencing was carried out using PBMCs. Every receptor here comes from a man aged 45-65 years in good health and CMV-seronegative.

The J gene is TRBJ2-1, the V gene TRBV27; D is perhaps TRBD1 (6 bases). The CDR3 covers 15 residues. The V end was cut by 6 bases, the J end by 0 bases, with 12 bases between. CDR1 is MNHEY and CDR2 is SMNVEV in the germline V gene (reference sequence). In nucleotides, the CDR3 is TGTGCCAGCAGCGCCCAGGGGCACTCCTACAATGAGCAGTTCTTC. It yields the protein CASSAQGHSYNEQFF.

The rearrangement uses TRBV28 and TRBJ2-7; no firm D call. V lost 8 bases to trimming and J lost 4 bases, with 12 bases between them. Germline assignment: CDR1 MDHEN and CDR2 SYDVKM. The CDR3 extends over 12 amino acids. CDR3 in DNA: TGTGCCAGCGATACCGCAGGATACGAGCAGTACTTC. Translating it yields CASDTAGYEQYF.

In DNA, the CDR3 is TGTGCCAGTAGTCCACGAATCGCTTTGGCAGGGGGCGCTGGGGCCAACGTCCTGACTTTC. Its protein is CASSPRIALAGGAGANVLTF. The chain carries TRBV19 and TRBJ2-6; 8 nucleotides line up with TRBD1. J was trimmed by 2 bases and V by 5 bases; bases with no gene match: 17. The CDR3 covers 20 residues. CDR1 LNHDA and CDR2 SQIVND come from the germline V gene (reference sequence).

CDR3 region: CAMGDLGGYTF. In DNA, the CDR3 is TGTGCCATGGGAGACCTAGGAGGGTACACCTTC. The chain carries TRBV10-3 and TRBJ1-2; no firm D call. The CDR3 is made up of 11 amino acids. Deletions cut 9 bases from V and 11 bases from J, with 16 bases between. CDR1 ENHRY and CDR2 SYGVKD come from the germline V gene.

The chain employs TRBV9 and TRBJ2-7, with 14 bases identical to TRBD2. The CDR3 is 16 residues long. Germline V CDR1 and CDR2: SGDLS, YYNGEE. V trimming: 4 bases; J trimming: 7 bases; junction bases outside the gene matches: 10. The CDR3 loop reads CASSYGTSGSAGEQYF. The CDR3, as DNA: TGTGCCAGCAGCTATGGGACTAGCGGGAGTGCGGGAGAGCAGTACTTC.

The gene calls are TRBV19 and TRBJ2-3; 8 bases match TRBD2. The J segment lost 2 bases and the V segment lost 5 bases, leaving 6 bases of the junction unmatched. Germline V gene sequence: CDR1 LNHDA, CDR2 SQIVND (reference sequence). There are 15 residues in the CDR3. The CDR3 nucleotides read TGTGCCAGTAGTCCTCTAGCGGGTTTCACAGATACGCAGTATTTT. Translation: CASSPLAGFTDTQYF.

This chain joins TRBV5-5 and TRBJ2-7, with 12 bases fitting TRBD1. Unmatched junction bases numbered 8, after V lost 5 bases and J lost 5 bases. This CDR3 has 15 amino acids. Germline loops: CDR1 SGHKS, CDR2 YYEKEE (reference sequence). The DNA of the CDR3 is TGTGCCAGCAGGAAAAGGGGACAGGGGGCCGACGAGCAGTACTTC. This gives the protein CASRKRGQGADEQYF.

V and J are TRBV6-5 and TRBJ2-7, with 9 bases aligning to TRBD1. Germline CDR1 reads MNHEY; CDR2 reads SVGAGI. The CDR3 totals 15 residues. The V and J ends lost 1 base and 4 bases, in that order; junction bases with no gene match: 5. The CDR3 loop is CASSYWLGQGYEQYF. The DNA for the CDR3 is TGTGCCAGCAGTTACTGGCTGGGACAGGGTTACGAGCAGTACTTC.

J is TRBJ1-1 and V is TRBV7-2, with D perhaps matching TRBD1 (6 bases). Germline CDR1 SGHTA, CDR2 FQGNSA. The V and J ends lost 3 bases and 6 bases respectively, with 11 bases between them. CDR3 length equals 13 residues. The CDR3: CASSFTGYAEAFF. The CDR3 nucleotides are TGTGCCAGCAGCTTCACAGGGTACGCTGAAGCTTTCTTT.

The chain carries TRBV27 and TRBJ1-1, with a tentative D call TRBD1 (6 bases). Trimming cost V 3 bases and J 2 bases, with 13 bases left between them. CDR3 size: 15 residues. Germline V lookup: CDR1 MNHEY, CDR2 SMNVEV (reference sequence). CDR3 DNA sequence: TGTGCCAGCAGTTTTGGGGCAGGGGCTAACACTGAAGCTTTCTTT. This translates into CASSFGAGANTEAFF.

This chain joins TRBV29-1 and TRBJ1-1, with 7 nucleotides matching TRBD1. CDR3 size: 13 residues. Trimming cost V 7 bases and J 7 bases; bases outside gene matches: 12. CDR1 is SQVTM, CDR2 ANQGSEA, per germline. The CDR3 region is CSGSLRQGGEAFF. CDR3 DNA: TGCAGCGGTAGCCTTCGACAGGGCGGTGAAGCTTTCTTT.

V gene TRBV11-1 combines with J gene TRBJ2-7, with 7 bases identical to TRBD1. CDR3 length equals 14 residues. The germline CDR1 and CDR2 sequences are SGHAT and FQDESV (reference sequence). J was trimmed by 2 bases and V by 6 bases; bases with no gene match: 7. CDR3 bases: TGTGCCAGCAGTACGACGGGACAGACCTACGAGCAGTACTTC. Protein product: CASSTTGQTYEQYF.

This sequence joins TRBV7-9 and TRBJ2-5, with 12 positions matching TRBD1. The CDR3 length is 16 residues. Trimming at V came to 5 bases and at J to 7 bases, leaving 11 bases not matched to a gene. The germline gives CDR1 SEHNR, CDR2 FQNEAQ (reference sequence). The DNA of the CDR3 is TGTGCCAGCAGCCCTGGGACAGGGGGCCAGGTCGGGACCCAGTACTTC. Translated: CASSPGTGGQVGTQYF.

This sequence joins TRBV21-1 and TRBJ1-2; the table's D call, TRBD1, has no DNA check behind it. TRBV21-1 is annotated as a pseudogene. The CDR3 is made up of 18 amino acids. CDR3 sequence reads: CASSKRSRTGLSGYGYTF. As DNA, the CDR3 is TGTGCCAGCAGCAAAAGGAGTAGGACAGGTCTCAGCGGGTATGGCTACACCTTC.

This clone was counted a few times. The rearrangement uses TRBV9 and TRBJ2-1, with 7 bases aligning to TRBD2. The CDR3 has 14 amino acids. Germline V lookup: CDR1 SGDLS, CDR2 YYNGEE. V was clipped by 0 bases and J by 7 bases; unmatched bases: 4. CDR3 region: CASSVEGSGNEQFF. In nucleotides, the CDR3 is TGTGCCAGCAGCGTAGAAGGTAGCGGGAATGAGCAGTTCTTC. The entire variable domain, with the rest obtained from reference TRBV9 and TRBJ2-1, is as follows: DSGVTQTPKHLITATGQRVTLRCSPRSGDLSVYWYQQSLDQGLQFLIQYYNGEERAKGNILERFSAQQFPDLHSELNLSSLELGDSALYFCASSVEGSGNEQFFGPGTRLTVL.

The chain joins TRBV19 to TRBJ2-2, with 7 bases aligning to TRBD2. The CDR3 covers 15 residues. V gave up 4 bases and J gave up 5 bases; unmatched junction bases: 7. Germline values: CDR1 LNHDA, CDR2 SQIVND (reference sequence). In nucleotides, the CDR3 is TGTGCCAGTAGTAGAACGGGCGGGAGAACCGGGGAGCTGTTTTTT. Amino acid sequence: CASSRTGGRTGELFF.

As regards this clone: Relative to the germline gene, one junction end is altered; a read error may explain this. This chain uses TRBV11-1 with TRBJ2-3; unclear D gene. The CDR3 length is 12 residues. Germline V CDR1 and CDR2: SGHAT, FQDESV (reference sequence). This CDR3 is CASGRGTDTQYF. The CDR3 nucleotides are TGTGCCAGCGGTAGAGGCACGGATACGCAGTATTTT.

In DNA form, the CDR3 reads TGTGCCAGCAGTTTGGGGGGGGCGGGGGAGACCCAGTACTTC. Amino acid sequence: CASSLGGAGETQYF. The chain uses TRBV28 and TRBJ2-5, with TRBD2 as a possible D gene (7 bases). V was shortened by 3 bases and J by 5 bases, with 13 bases between the two germline ends. Germline lookup yields CDR1 MDHEN and CDR2 SYDVKM. The CDR3 sequence is 14 residues long. Filled out from reference TRBV28 and TRBJ2-5, the complete variable domain reads DVKVTQSSRYLVKRTGEKVFLECVQDMDHENMFWYRQDPGLGLRLIYFSYDVKMKEKGDIPEGYSVSREKKERFSLILESASTNQTSMYLCASSLGGAGETQYFGPGTRLLVL.

The chain has TRBV27 and TRBJ2-7; 10 bases agree with TRBD1. Germline V gene sequence: CDR1 MNHEY, CDR2 SMNVEV (reference sequence). The CDR3 is 15 residues long. Losses at the gene ends were 6 bases for V and 5 bases for J; bases not matched to a gene: 10. The CDR3 protein is CASSPYQTGGHEQYF. The DNA for the CDR3 is TGTGCCAGCAGCCCATACCAGACAGGGGGCCACGAGCAGTACTTC.

The V gene is TRBV28, the J gene TRBJ2-7; 7 bases map to TRBD2. CDR1 is MDHEN, CDR2 SYDVKM, per germline. The CDR3 contains 14 residues. V gave up 3 bases and J gave up 9 bases; unmatched junction bases: 11. CDR3 protein: CASSLRGGALGQYF. CDR3 sequence (DNA): TGTGCCAGCAGTTTGAGGGGAGGGGCCCTCGGGCAGTACTTC.

This clone was counted only a few times. The chain uses TRBV11-2 and TRBJ1-1; D unclear. The CDR3 covers 10 residues. V lost 8 bases and J lost 2, with 3 bases in between. Germline CDR1 reads SGHAT; CDR2 reads FQNNGV. CDR3 region: CASLNTEAFF. In DNA form, the CDR3 reads TGTGCCAGCCTAAACACTGAAGCTTTCTTT.

This clone was found a few times. This chain joins TRBV2 and TRBJ2-5; a weak D match, TRBD2 (5 bases). V lost 6 bases and J 3 bases, leaving 20 bases between the germline ends. CDR1 SNHLY and CDR2 FYNNEI come from the germline V gene. The CDR3 spans 16 residues. The CDR3 is CASRAAYGITKETQYF. In nucleotides, the CDR3 is TGTGCCAGCAGGGCCGCTTACGGGATTACAAAAGAGACCCAGTACTTC. Full variable domain (missing parts from reference TRBV2 and TRBJ2-5): EPEVTQTPSHQVTQMGQEVILRCVPISNHLYFYWYRQILGQKVEFLVSFYNNEISEKSEIFDDQFSVERPDGSNFTLKIRSTKLEDSAMYFCASRAAYGITKETQYFGPGTRLLVL.

The chain joins TRBV28 to TRBJ2-7; D possibly corresponds to TRBD2 (5 bases). Germline V gives CDR1 MDHEN, CDR2 SYDVKM. The CDR3 totals 13 residues. The germline V and J ends were trimmed by 8 bases and 2 bases, with 13 bases remaining between them. The CDR3 bases are TGTGCCAGCGGTGGGAGTCCTACCTACGAGCAGTACTTC. Residues: CASGGSPTYEQYF.

J is TRBJ1-1 and V is TRBV5-5; unclear D gene. Between the trimmed V and J ends, which lost 0 bases and 3 bases, there was a span of 12 bases. The CDR3 totals 15 residues. Germline CDR1 reads SGHKS; CDR2 reads YYEKEE (reference sequence). The chain's CDR3 is CASSLAAGYDTEAFF. The CDR3 DNA is TGTGCCAGCAGCTTGGCCGCGGGGTATGACACTGAAGCTTTCTTT.

The rearrangement uses TRBV28 and TRBJ2-7; TRBD1 agrees at 10 bases. Germline CDR1 and CDR2: MDHEN and SYDVKM. The junction had 7 bases not matched to a gene; V was cut back by 8 bases and J by 3 bases. The CDR3 contains 14 residues. The CDR3 is CASSRQGADYEQYF. The CDR3 DNA sequence: TGTGCCAGCTCCCGACAGGGGGCGGACTACGAGCAGTACTTC.

The rearrangement uses TRBV7-9 and TRBJ1-2, with D possibly matching TRBD1 (5 bases). The V gene lost 5 bases and the J gene lost 2 bases, with 12 bases spanning the gap. The CDR3 totals 14 residues. Germline V gene lookup returns CDR1 SEHNR and CDR2 FQNEAQ (reference sequence). The CDR3 sequence is CASSPGGGNYGYTF. The CDR3 region has the DNA TGTGCCAGCAGCCCCGGGGGGGGGAACTATGGCTACACCTTC.

The count of this clone is one. The chain carries TRBV5-1 and TRBJ2-7; 8 bases agree with TRBD2. The CDR3 covers 16 residues. The J segment lost 2 bases and the V segment lost 7 bases, leaving 14 bases of the junction unmatched. The germline V gene encodes CDR1 SGHRS and CDR2 YFSETQ. As DNA, the CDR3 is TGCGCCAGCCCCTGGGAAGCCAGCGGGAGCGCCTACGAGCAGTACTTC. This sequence encodes CASPWEASGSAYEQYF. The full variable domain, with the rest looked up from reference TRBV5-1 and TRBJ2-7, is KAGVTQTPRYLIKTRGQQVTLSCSPISGHRSVSWYQQTPGQGLQFLFEYFSETQRNKGNFPGRFSGRQFSNSRSEMNVSTLELGDSALYLCASPWEASGSAYEQYFGPGTRLTVT.

This clone turned up a few times. V is TRBV5-6 and J is TRBJ2-7, with D tentatively TRBD1 (5 bases). The V and J ends lost 1 base and 5 bases respectively, with 10 bases between them. This CDR3 comprises 13 residues. The germline CDR1 and CDR2 sequences are SGHDT and YYEEEE. CDR3 loop: CASSLIDSHEQYF. In DNA form, the CDR3 reads TGTGCCAGCAGCTTGATTGACAGCCACGAGCAGTACTTC.

This clone was seen a handful of times. This chain links TRBV2 with TRBJ2-5; D perhaps matches TRBD1 (5 bases). The CDR3 is 14 residues long. The V and J ends lost 8 bases and 4 bases respectively, with 17 bases between them. Germline V gives CDR1 SNHLY, CDR2 FYNNEI. In DNA, the CDR3 is TGTGCCAGCTCTCTTTACAGGTCCGGAGAGACCCAGTACTTC. Its protein product is CASSLYRSGETQYF. Supplemented by reference TRBV2 and TRBJ2-5, the full variable domain reads EPEVTQTPSHQVTQMGQEVILRCVPISNHLYFYWYRQILGQKVEFLVSFYNNEISEKSEIFDDQFSVERPDGSNFTLKIRSTKLEDSAMYFCASSLYRSGETQYFGPGTRLLVL.

V gene TRBV5-1 combines with J gene TRBJ1-1, with D possibly matching TRBD1 (5 bases). The germline gives CDR1 SGHRS, CDR2 YFSETQ. V lost 4 bases and J 5 bases, leaving 12 bases between the germline ends. The CDR3 is 13 amino acids. CDR3 coding DNA: TGCGCCAGCAGCAAGGGGCTTGGGACTGAAGCTTTCTTT. Amino acids: CASSKGLGTEAFF. The entire variable domain, with the rest obtained from reference TRBV5-1 and TRBJ1-1, is as follows: KAGVTQTPRYLIKTRGQQVTLSCSPISGHRSVSWYQQTPGQGLQFLFEYFSETQRNKGNFPGRFSGRQFSNSRSEMNVSTLELGDSALYLCASSKGLGTEAFFGQGTRLTVV.

This clone was observed a few times. The gene calls are TRBV7-6 and TRBJ2-6; tentative D call: TRBD1 (6 bases). Trimming shortened V by 5 bases and J by 0 bases, and 17 bases separated the two germline ends. In germline, CDR1 is SGHVS, CDR2 FNYEAQ. The length of the CDR3 is 18 residues. CDR3 bases: TGTGCCAGCAGCCCCGAGGGGGACGTGCCCTCTGGGGCCAACGTCCTGACTTTC. Protein sequence: CASSPEGDVPSGANVLTF.

The V and J genes are TRBV18 and TRBJ2-2, with 7 nucleotides matching TRBD1. This CDR3 comprises 14 residues. With V trimmed by 3 bases and J by 6 bases, 4 bases remained unmatched. Germline V lookup: CDR1 KGHSH, CDR2 LQKENI. The CDR3 DNA follows: TGTGCCAGCTCACCCGAGAGGGGGCCCGGGGAGCTGTTTTTT. Its translation is CASSPERGPGELFF.